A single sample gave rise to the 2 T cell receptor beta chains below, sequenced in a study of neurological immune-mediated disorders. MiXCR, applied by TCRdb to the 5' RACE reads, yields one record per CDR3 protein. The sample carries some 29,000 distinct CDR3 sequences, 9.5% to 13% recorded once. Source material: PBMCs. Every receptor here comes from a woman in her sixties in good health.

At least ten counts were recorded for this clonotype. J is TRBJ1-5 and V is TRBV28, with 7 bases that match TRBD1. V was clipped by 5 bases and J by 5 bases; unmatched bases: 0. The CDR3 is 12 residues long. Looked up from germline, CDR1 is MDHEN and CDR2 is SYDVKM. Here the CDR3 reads CASSTGDQPQHF. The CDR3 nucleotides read TGTGCCAGCAGTACAGGGGATCAGCCCCAGCATTTT.

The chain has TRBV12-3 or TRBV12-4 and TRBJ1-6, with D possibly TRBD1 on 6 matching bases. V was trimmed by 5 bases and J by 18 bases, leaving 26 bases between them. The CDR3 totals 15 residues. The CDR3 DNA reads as TGTGCCAGCAGTCCCGGGACATGGGGCGAGGATGCCCCCCACTTT. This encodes CASSPGTWGEDAPHF.